These T cell receptor beta chains were read from a single sample in a study of cytomegalovirus exposure and HLA in healthy donors. TCRdb keeps only in-frame clones here, not all; method: immunoSEQ multiplex PCR. Of about 180,000 clones listed, over 70% are singletons. Source material: PBMCs. The receptor source for this set is a woman between 55 and 75 years old in good health and CMV-seropositive. Both conserved end residues are part of each CDR3. D genes are given only for firm matches. Only some rows state a clone size, as once, few, many or a class for expanded clones.

TRBD2,.,TRBV18,16,TRBJ2-7,TGTGCCAGCTCACCACCGTGGCAGCGGGGGGCCTACGAGCAGTACTTC,CASSPPWQRGAYEQYF
.,once,TRBV5-6,12,TRBJ2-5,TGTGCCAGCAGCTTCCCTACAGGGCGCGAGTACTTC,CASSFPTGREYF
.,few,TRBV7-9,15,TRBJ1-4,TGTGCCAGCAGCTTAGACGCAGGACAGAATTCGAAACTGTTTTTT,CASSLDAGQNSKLFF
.,once,TRBV29-1,16,TRBJ2-3,TGCAGCGTTGAAGATGGCGAGGGGGTAAACACAGATACGCAGTATTTT,CSVEDGEGVNTDTQYF
.,.,TRBV6-5,11,TRBJ2-7,TGTGCCAGCAGGGACAGCTACGAGCAGTACTTC,CASRDSYEQYF
.,.,TRBV5-4,14,TRBJ2-5,TGTGCCAGCAGCTTTCAAGGGGCCGAAGAGACCCAGTACTTC,CASSFQGAEETQYF
.,few,TRBV6-6,13,TRBJ1-1,TGTGCCAGCAGTTTATGGCGGGGGACTGAAGCTTTCTTT,CASSLWRGTEAFF
.,few,TRBV30,17,TRBJ2-7,TGTGCCTGGACCCTGAAGGGGGCAGGGAGGAAGGGGTACGAGCAGTACTTC,CAWTLKGAGRKGYEQYF
.,few,TRBV7-3,13,TRBJ2-7,TGTGCCAGCAGGTGGGACATAGACTACGAGCAGTACTTC,CASRWDIDYEQYF
.,.,TRBV7-8,14,TRBJ2-2,TGTGCCAGCAGCTTAGGGACGGGGGAAAGGGAGCTGTTTTTT,CASSLGTGERELFF
.,.,TRBV12-5,17,TRBJ2-3,TGTGCTAGTGGTTTAACGGAGCTGCGGGACTTCACAGATACGCAGTATTTT,CASGLTELRDFTDTQYF
TRBD2,.,TRBV28,16,TRBJ2-3,TGTGCCAGCAGTTTACCGGGGGGGGCGTTTACAGATACGCAGTATTTT,CASSLPGGAFTDTQYF
TRBD1,once,TRBV18,15,TRBJ2-7,TGTGCCAGCTCACCACGGACAGGGAGCGTCTACGAGCAGTACTTC,CASSPRTGSVYEQYF
.,.,TRBV4-3,15,TRBJ2-2,TGCGCCAGCAGCCAAGTTTTGGGGGCCACCGGGGAGCTGTTTTTT,CASSQVLGATGELFF
.,few,TRBV25-1,16,TRBJ1-6,TGTGCCAGCAGTGAGTGCGCGATTAGGGAGAACTCACCCCTCCACTTT,CASSECAIRENSPLHF
.,.,TRBV25-1,13,TRBJ1-2,TGTGCCAGCAGTGATCCCCGATACTCTGGCTACACCTTC,CASSDPRYSGYTF
.,.,TRBV30,15,TRBJ2-1,TGTGCCTGGAGTTTATCGAAAGCATCCTACAATGAGCAGTTCTTC,CAWSLSKASYNEQFF
TRBD2,.,TRBV9,16,TRBJ2-2,TGTGCCAGCAGCGTAGGCCTAGCGGGACCCACCGGGGAGCTGTTTTTT,CASSVGLAGPTGELFF
.,.,TRBV9,15,TRBJ2-5,TGTGCCAGCAGCGTGGGTAGTGGGCCTTTAGAGACCCAGTACTTC,CASSVGSGPLETQYF
.,few,TRBV4-3,15,TRBJ1-2,TGCGCCAGCAGCCAAGTATTGGCAGGGTCGCTTTTCTACACCTTC,CASSQVLAGSLFYTF
TRBD1,.,TRBV7-8,18,TRBJ1-5,TGTGCCAGCAGCTTATTAGCTTCCTCCGGGACAGGGTTACAGCCCCAGCATTTT,CASSLLASSGTGLQPQHF
TRBD1,.,TRBV5-1,15,TRBJ1-3,TGCGCCAGCCGGACAGGATCCCACTCTGGAAACACCATATATTTT,CASRTGSHSGNTIYF